The TCR beta chain described here comes from a study of blood T cells in healthy people across ages. Trimming shortened V by 8 bases and J by 9 bases, and 14 bases separated the two germline ends. Germline loops: CDR1 KGHSH, CDR2 LQKENI. This CDR3 has 12 residues. Alongside a J-beta primer mix, a sample-barcoded 5' primer served in a second PCR lasting about 7 to 12 cycles. The study obtained at least 2.5 million CDR3-containing paired-end reads from every sample. TCRdb re-derived calls from the 5' RACE reads in MiXCR, one entry per CDR3 protein. The data contain roughly 1.5 million distinct CDR3 sequences, 42% of them singletons. This clonotype showed up just a few times.

The chain uses TRBV18 and TRBJ2-1; D call uncertain. This TCR came from a woman aged 18 to 35 in good health. Sequenced: blood. The CDR3 nucleotides are TGTGCCAGCCCCAACCTCCTAGGTGAGCAGTTCTTC. Protein sequence: CASPNLLGEQFF.